These 14 T cell receptor beta chains came from one sample sequenced in a study of blood T cells in healthy people across ages. The second PCR ran about 6 to 12 cycles with a sample-barcoded 5' primer and J-beta primers. TCRdb re-derived calls from the 5' RACE reads in MiXCR, one entry per CDR3 protein. Here the sample spans 1.5 million to 2 million distinct CDR3 sequences, 49% being singletons. Sequenced: blood. The receptor set was obtained from a middle-aged woman in good health.

The chain joins TRBV5-1 to TRBJ2-1, with D hard to call. The V end lost 1 base, the J end lost 7 bases, and 9 bases lay between the germline ends. CDR3 length: 13 residues. Germline values: CDR1 SGHRS, CDR2 YFSETQ. CDR3 nucleotide sequence: TGCGCCAGCAGCTTGACAGCAGCAAATGAGCAGTTCTTC. The encoded protein is CASSLTAANEQFF.

The genes are TRBV12-3 or TRBV12-4 and TRBJ2-7; TRBD2 agrees at 9 bases. CDR3 length: 15 amino acids. The ends lost 0 bases at V and 7 bases at J; junction bases unmatched: 7. The CDR3: CASSLALASGNEQYF. In DNA form, the CDR3 reads TGTGCCAGCAGTTTAGCGCTGGCTAGCGGGAATGAGCAGTACTTC.

The gene calls are TRBV12-3 or TRBV12-4 and TRBJ2-7; 16 bases are shared with TRBD2. The CDR3 extends over 17 amino acids. V lost 6 bases to trimming and J lost 0 bases; unmatched junction nucleotides: 5. CDR3 loop: CASSLGLAGGFSYEQYF. The CDR3 region has the DNA TGTGCCAGCAGCCTGGGACTAGCGGGAGGGTTCTCCTACGAGCAGTACTTC.

The chain combines TRBV4-3 with TRBJ2-2; D gene unclear. With 2 bases removed from V and 6 bases from J, the gap between germline ends came to 13 bases. Germline CDR1 LGHNA, CDR2 YSLEER. The CDR3 covers 15 residues. The CDR3 here is CASSQRTDPPGELFF. CDR3 coding DNA: TGCGCCAGCAGCCAACGAACTGACCCGCCCGGGGAGCTGTTTTTT.

A remark on this clonotype: The junction departs from germline at one end; a sequencing error may be responsible. In nucleotides, the CDR3 is TGTACCAGCAGCTTAGTAGGTCGGGGGGATGAGACCCAGTACTTC. It specifies CTSSLVGRGDETQYF. V gene TRBV7-9 combines with J gene TRBJ2-4, with 7 bases identical to TRBD2. Matching the DNA end better, TRBJ2-5 makes the J call doubtful. In germline, CDR1 is SEHNR, CDR2 FQNEAQ (reference sequence). This CDR3 is built from 15 residues.

The CDR3 is CASSTGRRISTDTQYF. CDR3 in DNA: TGTGCCAGCAGCACTGGCAGGAGGATTAGCACAGATACGCAGTATTTT. This chain uses TRBV28 with TRBJ2-3; perhaps TRBD2 as D (5 bases). The CDR3 covers 16 residues. The germline CDR1 and CDR2 sequences are MDHEN and SYDVKM. Trimming cost V 6 bases and J 0 bases, with 16 bases left between them.

This clonotype has only a few counts. J is TRBJ2-5 and V is TRBV20-1, with TRBD2 matching over 7 bases. The CDR3 is 15 residues long. The V segment lost 0 bases and the J segment 2 bases; nucleotides outside the gene matches: 6. CDR1 is DFQATT and CDR2 is SNEGSKA in the germline V gene (reference sequence). The CDR3 bases are TGCAGTGCTAGAGATGCGGGGGAACCTCAAGAGACCCAGTACTTC. Amino acid sequence: CSARDAGEPQETQYF.

The V call is TRBV6-2 or TRBV6-3, the J call TRBJ1-1; D may be TRBD1 (6 bases). The CDR3 is 12 residues long. Germline V gene data show CDR1 as MNHEY and CDR2 as SVGEGT. V lost 6 bases to trimming and J lost 7 bases, with 12 bases between them. The CDR3 DNA reads TGTGCCAGCAGACCCACAGGGCTTGAAGCTTTCTTT. It translates to CASRPTGLEAFF.

This clonotype was detected a few times. The rearrangement joins TRBV4-2 to TRBJ1-2; 7 positions agree with TRBD1. The CDR3 has 15 residues. Germline V gene data show CDR1 as LGHNA and CDR2 as YNFKEQ. V was pared by 2 bases and J by 3 bases, with 6 bases of the junction left unmatched. The CDR3: CASSQNDREDYGYTF. The CDR3 nucleotides are TGTGCCAGCAGCCAAAACGACAGGGAGGACTATGGCTACACCTTC.

This chain's CDR3 is CASSLFDLDTQYF. CDR3 coding DNA: TGTGCCAGCAGCCTCTTTGATCTAGATACGCAGTATTTT. The rearrangement uses TRBV7-2 and TRBJ2-3; the D is unclear. Germline assignment: CDR1 SGHTA and CDR2 FQGNSA. The CDR3 runs 13 residues. The V end lost 5 bases, the J end lost 5 bases, and 11 bases lay between the germline ends. Full variable domain (remainder filled in from reference TRBV7-2 and TRBJ2-3): GAGVSQSPSNKVTEKGKDVELRCDPISGHTALYWYRQSLGQGLEFLIYFQGNSAPDKSGLPSDRFSAERTGGSVSTLTIQRTQQEDSAVYLCASSLFDLDTQYFGPGTRLTVL.

This clonotype was found a few times. The J gene is TRBJ2-6, the V gene TRBV5-1; TRBD2 might be the D (5 bases). This CDR3 region has 15 residues. CDR1 and CDR2 (germline): SGHRS, YFSETQ. Trimming removed 7 bases from V and 0 bases from J, with 11 bases in between. The CDR3 bases are TGCGCCAGCGGATACGGGGACTCTGGGGCCAACGTCCTGACTTTC. Its protein product is CASGYGDSGANVLTF.

Of note for this clonotype: A read error is possible here, since a much larger clone lies one base away. This chain connects TRBV6-1 to TRBJ1-2, with 7 bases lining up with TRBD1. The CDR3 extends over 13 amino acids. CDR1 MNHNS and CDR2 SASEGT come from the germline V gene. The V gene end was trimmed by 6 bases and the J gene end by 4 bases; junction bases not matched to a gene: 5. CDR3 bases: TGTGCCAGCAGACTGGGACAGATCTATGGCTACACCTTC. This translates into CASRLGQIYGYTF.

The chain combines TRBV7-3 with TRBJ2-1, with TRBD2 matching over 7 bases. V was clipped by 5 bases and J by 9 bases; unmatched bases: 13. Germline assignment: CDR1 SGHTA and CDR2 FQGTGA. This CDR3 comprises 15 residues. This CDR3 reads CASSLGSRGSSEQFF. CDR3 DNA: TGTGCCAGCAGCCTGGGGTCGCGGGGGTCCTCTGAGCAGTTCTTC.

The chain is built from TRBV7-2 and TRBJ2-5; 10 positions agree with TRBD2. The J call may be mistaken, given a closer DNA end match to TRBJ2-7. The CDR3 length is 15 residues. CDR1 SGHTA and CDR2 FQGNSA come from the germline V gene. The CDR3 sequence: CASSLASGGTREQYF. The CDR3 DNA is TGTGCCAGCAGCTTAGCTAGCGGGGGGACGCGCGAGCAGTACTTC.